The 25 T cell receptor beta chains below were found in one sample sequenced in a study of T cell repertoires in cytomegalovirus infection. TCRdb passed the reads through MiXCR, listing each CDR3 protein once. The table lists 450,000 to 650,000 distinct CDR3 sequences, about 30% of them singletons. The sequenced sample was PBMCs. These receptors were taken from a human donor in good health (CMV status not recorded). Some clones in this sample may be carry-over from other donors' samples.

V and J are TRBV5-4 and TRBJ2-3, with 11 bases that match TRBD2. CDR3 size: 16 residues. Unmatched junction bases numbered 8, after V lost 1 base and J lost 7 bases. Germline CDR1 is SGHNT and CDR2 is YYREEE (reference sequence). The DNA for the CDR3 is TGTGCCAGCAGCTTGTTAGCGGGAGGGCCTTCGAATACGCAGTATTTT. It translates to CASSLLAGGPSNTQYF.

This chain connects TRBV11-1 to TRBJ2-1; 14 positions match TRBD2. This CDR3 is 19 amino acids long. V shed 2 bases and J 8 bases; nucleotides not matched to a gene: 14. CDR1 SGHAT and CDR2 FQDESV come from the germline V gene (reference sequence). CDR3 nucleotide sequence: TGTGCCAGCAGCTTACGGAGACTAGCGGGAGGGCCTAAGTTCGATGAGCAGTTCTTC. It yields the protein CASSLRRLAGGPKFDEQFF.

This clonotype came up a few times. CDR3 amino acids: CASGSQHVAGVDTQYF. The CDR3 DNA sequence: TGTGCTAGTGGTTCGCAACATGTCGCGGGAGTGGATACGCAGTATTTT. V gene TRBV12-5 combines with J gene TRBJ2-3; TRBD2 agrees at 7 bases. Germline assignment: CDR1 LGHNT and CDR2 FRNRAP. This CDR3 is built from 16 residues. After removal of 4 bases from V and 6 bases from J, the junction contained 13 bases not matched to a gene.

This clonotype was seen more than once but under ten times. The chain joins TRBV7-9 to TRBJ1-1, with 11 bases aligning to TRBD1. This CDR3 is 15 amino acids long. CDR1 SEHNR and CDR2 FQNEAQ come from the germline V gene (reference sequence). The ends lost 5 bases at V and 2 bases at J; junction bases unmatched: 4. CDR3 sequence reads: CASSGGQGANTEAFF. For the CDR3, the DNA is TGTGCCAGCAGCGGTGGACAGGGGGCTAACACTGAAGCTTTCTTT.

V usage is TRBV7-9 and J usage is TRBJ1-6, with D tentatively TRBD1 (5 bases). V was pared by 5 bases and J by 6 bases, with 14 bases between. The CDR3 extends over 15 amino acids. Germline-derived CDR1 and CDR2 are SEHNR and FQNEAQ (reference sequence). CDR3 protein: CASSASQGGNSPLHF. DNA for the CDR3: TGTGCCAGCAGCGCGAGTCAGGGAGGTAATTCACCCCTCCACTTT. The variable domain in full, completed from reference TRBV7-9 and TRBJ1-6, reads DTGVSQNPRHKITKRGQNVTFRCDPISEHNRLYWYRQTLGQGPEFLTYFQNEAQLEKSRLLSDRFSAERPKGSFSTLEIQRTEQGDSAMYLCASSASQGGNSPLHFGNGTRLTVT.

This chain joins TRBV6-2 or TRBV6-3 and TRBJ1-3, with D possibly matching TRBD1 (5 bases). CDR1 and CDR2 from the germline V gene are MNHEY and SVGEGT. Trimming stripped 6 bases from V and 10 bases from J, with 13 bases between. This CDR3 region has 12 residues. CDR3 sequence reads: CASSGTALTIYF. The CDR3, as DNA: TGTGCCAGCAGCGGGACCGCATTAACCATATATTTT.

This clonotype has only a few counts. This sequence joins TRBV7-2 and TRBJ2-1; D call uncertain. The V and J ends lost 4 bases and 7 bases respectively, with 23 bases between them. The germline gives CDR1 SGHTA, CDR2 FQGNSA. This CDR3 has 17 residues. The CDR3: CASSSPPPPVWENEQFF. DNA for the CDR3: TGTGCCAGCAGCTCCCCCCCCCCCCCAGTTTGGGAAAATGAGCAGTTCTTC.

This clonotype was detected ten times or more. The chain is built from TRBV7-9 and TRBJ1-4; a weak D match, TRBD1 (5 bases). There are 17 residues in the CDR3. The V gene's germline CDR1 is SEHNR and CDR2 FQNEAQ (reference sequence). Trimming stripped 5 bases from V and 0 bases from J, with 16 bases between. The CDR3 sequence is CASSRGPDPATNEKLFF. Written as DNA, the CDR3 is TGTGCCAGCAGCAGGGGACCTGACCCTGCAACTAATGAAAAACTGTTTTTT.

The chain couples TRBV6-2 or TRBV6-3 to TRBJ1-1; D not certain. CDR1 and CDR2 (germline): MNHEY, SVGEGT. V lost 10 bases and J 0 bases, leaving 15 bases between the germline ends. The CDR3 contains 14 residues. CDR3 sequence: CATVSDTVNTEAFF. The CDR3 bases are TGTGCCACCGTCTCCGACACCGTGAACACTGAAGCTTTCTTT.

A few counts support this clonotype. The CDR3 coding sequence is TGTGCCAGCAGGCCGAACGGACTCGGTTCCCATGAGCAGTTCTTC. Its translation: CASRPNGLGSHEQFF. The chain combines TRBV7-2 with TRBJ2-1; a possible D gene is TRBD2 (5 bases). V dropped 6 bases and J dropped 8 bases, with 20 bases sitting between them. The V gene's germline CDR1 is SGHTA and CDR2 FQGNSA. The CDR3 covers 15 residues.

The chain couples TRBV20-1 to TRBJ2-1, with TRBD2 matching 12 bases. V shed 6 bases, J shed 3 bases, and the junction held 9 bases outside the gene matches. CDR3 length: 16 amino acids. The germline gives CDR1 DFQATT, CDR2 SNEGSKA (reference sequence). The CDR3 protein is CSATAASGRDYNEQFF. The CDR3 DNA reads as TGCAGTGCCACAGCGGCTAGCGGGAGGGACTACAATGAGCAGTTCTTC.

This clonotype was seen a handful of times. The rearrangement joins TRBV6-2 or TRBV6-3 to TRBJ1-2; the D gene is possibly TRBD1 (5 bases). CDR3 size: 14 residues. Germline lookup yields CDR1 MNHEY and CDR2 SVGEGT. Deletions cut 6 bases from V and 7 bases from J, with 18 bases between. The CDR3 is CASSSDRGSGGYTF. In DNA form, the CDR3 reads TGTGCCAGCAGCTCAGACCGGGGGAGCGGTGGCTACACCTTC.

CDR3 coding DNA: TGTGCCAGCAGCTTTCGATGGGGTGAAGCTTTCTTT. Its protein is CASSFRWGEAFF. This rearrangement joins TRBV5-6 to TRBJ1-1, with D unresolved. This CDR3 spans 12 amino acids. V shed 2 bases and J shed 7 bases, with 9 bases lying between them. Germline V gene lookup returns CDR1 SGHDT and CDR2 YYEEEE. The complete variable domain, with remaining parts taken from reference TRBV5-6 and TRBJ1-1, reads DAGVTQSPTHLIKTRGQQVTLRCSPKSGHDTVSWYQQALGQGPQFIFQYYEEEERQRGNFPDRFSGHQFPNYSSELNVNALLLGDSALYLCASSFRWGEAFFGQGTRLTVV.

This clonotype was observed a few times. The rearrangement uses TRBV12-3 or TRBV12-4 and TRBJ2-3; TRBD1 aligns across 8 bases. This CDR3 is 15 amino acids long. V was clipped by 7 bases and J by 6 bases; unmatched bases: 12. CDR3 sequence reads: CASTPWQGASDTQYF. In nucleotides, the CDR3 is TGTGCCAGCACCCCATGGCAGGGGGCATCGGATACGCAGTATTTT.

The V and J genes are TRBV28 and TRBJ2-3, with D unclear. V lost 6 bases, J lost 6 bases, and 19 bases lay in between. Looked up from germline, CDR1 is MDHEN and CDR2 is SYDVKM. The CDR3 spans 15 residues. The CDR3, as DNA: TGTGCCAGCAGCTACTTGGCAGAGTCCCAGGATACGCAGTATTTT. Translating it yields CASSYLAESQDTQYF.

This clonotype was seen only a few times. The chain links TRBV28 to TRBJ1-1; possible D gene TRBD1, 6 bases. CDR1 and CDR2 (germline): MDHEN, SYDVKM. V lost 5 bases and J lost 2, with 15 bases in between. There are 15 residues in the CDR3. CDR3 residues: CASSQITGTNTEAFF. CDR3 bases: TGTGCCAGCAGTCAAATCACAGGGACCAACACTGAAGCTTTCTTT.

The chain links TRBV7-2 to TRBJ2-4; 9 bases are a match to TRBD1. V trimming: 5 bases; J trimming: 6 bases; junction bases outside the gene matches: 2. CDR1 SGHTA and CDR2 FQGNSA come from the germline V gene. The CDR3 spans 13 residues. DNA of the CDR3: TGTGCCAGCAGCCAGGACAGGGGAAACATTCAGTACTTC. Its translation: CASSQDRGNIQYF. The entire variable domain, with the rest obtained from reference TRBV7-2 and TRBJ2-4, is as follows: GAGVSQSPSNKVTEKGKDVELRCDPISGHTALYWYRQSLGQGLEFLIYFQGNSAPDKSGLPSDRFSAERTGGSVSTLTIQRTQQEDSAVYLCASSQDRGNIQYFGAGTRLSVL.

The genes are TRBV6-5 and TRBJ1-3; tentatively, D is TRBD1 (5 bases). The CDR3 has 16 residues. Germline V gene lookup returns CDR1 MNHEY and CDR2 SVGAGI. V was cut by 4 bases and J by 0 bases, with 13 bases left in between. CDR3 in amino acids: CASSSLGGDSGNTIYF. Written as DNA, the CDR3 is TGTGCCAGCAGTTCCCTAGGAGGGGACTCTGGAAACACCATATATTTT.

This chain connects TRBV7-2 to TRBJ2-3; D not resolved. The germline V and J ends were trimmed by 1 base and 2 bases, with 7 bases remaining between them. Germline loops: CDR1 SGHTA, CDR2 FQGNSA. This CDR3 has 14 amino acids. CDR3 in amino acids: CASSLDLPTDTQYF. The DNA for the CDR3 is TGTGCCAGCAGCTTAGATCTGCCCACAGATACGCAGTATTTT.

This clonotype was counted a few times. This chain uses TRBV7-9 with TRBJ2-5, with D perhaps matching TRBD1 (6 bases). The CDR3 has 16 residues. Germline V gene lookup returns CDR1 SEHNR and CDR2 FQNEAQ (reference sequence). Trimming shortened V by 6 bases and J by 4 bases, and 21 bases separated the two germline ends. Here the CDR3 DNA reads TGTGCCAGCAGTTCTTACGATACAGGGAGTCGAGAGACCCAGTACTTC. Amino acids: CASSSYDTGSRETQYF. Full variable domain (missing parts from reference TRBV7-9 and TRBJ2-5): DTGVSQNPRHKITKRGQNVTFRCDPISEHNRLYWYRQTLGQGPEFLTYFQNEAQLEKSRLLSDRFSAERPKGSFSTLEIQRTEQGDSAMYLCASSSYDTGSRETQYFGPGTRLLVL.

V gene TRBV29-1 combines with J gene TRBJ2-1, with 13 bases lining up with TRBD2. The CDR3 consists of 14 residues. The germline V gene encodes CDR1 SQVTM and CDR2 ANQGSEA. The V gene end was trimmed by 5 bases and the J gene end by 7 bases; junction bases not matched to a gene: 5. The CDR3 DNA reads as TGCAGCGTTTTAGGGACTAGCGGGGTGAATGAGCAGTTCTTC. Its protein product is CSVLGTSGVNEQFF.

This clonotype was observed at least ten times. The chain joins TRBV7-8 to TRBJ2-1; 14 nucleotides line up with TRBD2. This CDR3 contains 16 residues. The germline CDR1 and CDR2 sequences are SGHVS and FQNEAQ. V lost 5 bases to trimming and J lost 7 bases; unmatched junction nucleotides: 7. The CDR3 here is CASSRSRLAGGNEQFF. CDR3 in DNA: TGTGCCAGCAGCCGCTCCCGACTAGCGGGAGGGAATGAGCAGTTCTTC.

The CDR3 region has the DNA TGCAGTGCTAGAGTGATGATGGGTGAGACCCAGTACTTC. Its translation is CSARVMMGETQYF. The chain joins TRBV20-1 to TRBJ2-5; D is uncertain. CDR1 is DFQATT, CDR2 SNEGSKA, per germline (reference sequence). Between the trimmed V and J ends, which lost 1 base and 5 bases, there was a span of 11 bases. This CDR3 contains 13 residues.

This clonotype has only a few counts. The chain recombines TRBV7-9 with TRBJ2-3; 10 nucleotides line up with TRBD2. The CDR3 runs 15 residues. The germline V gene has CDR1 SEHNR and CDR2 FQNEAQ (reference sequence). Trimming removed 0 bases from V and 4 bases from J; junction bases left unmatched: 1. CDR3 residues: CASSLAGTSADTQYF. The CDR3 DNA follows: TGTGCCAGCAGCTTAGCGGGGACTAGCGCAGATACGCAGTATTTT. Full variable domain (rest looked up from reference TRBV7-9 and TRBJ2-3): DTGVSQNPRHKITKRGQNVTFRCDPISEHNRLYWYRQTLGQGPEFLTYFQNEAQLEKSRLLSDRFSAERPKGSFSTLEIQRTEQGDSAMYLCASSLAGTSADTQYFGPGTRLTVL.

In this sample, this clonotype turned up a few times. The V gene is TRBV4-3, the J gene TRBJ2-5; 7 bases are a match to TRBD1. Per germline, CDR1 LGHNA and CDR2 YSLEER. The CDR3 totals 15 residues. With V trimmed by 0 bases and J by 1 base, 2 bases remained unmatched. For the CDR3, the DNA is TGCGCCAGCAGCCAAGAGGGACAGCCCCAAGAGACCCAGTACTTC. Translation gives CASSQEGQPQETQYF.